What follows describes a single TCR beta chain. This clone was counted a few times. What this receptor recognizes is not known. Per-nucleotide qualities are absent, and no much larger clonotype sits a single base away. The CDR3 has 16 amino acids, counting the end cysteine and phenylalanine. Only CDR3 DNA is held: 48 bases, read in frame from base 1. According to the germline V gene (reference sequence), CDR1 reads LNHDA and CDR2 reads SQIVND. Trimming at the junction amounts to 4 bases on V and 3 bases on J, and the germline ends lie 18 bases apart. This record comes from a study of blood T cell repertoires in COVID-19 (dated by TCRdb to 2020 to 2022). Regarding the complete study: For ImmuneRACE Cohort 3, a participant was defined as recovered based on two consecutive negative NP/OP PCR tests, clearance by a healthcare professional, or resolution of symptoms. Samples covering the acute and convalescent phases of COVID-19 were provided by collaborators in the United States, Italy and Spain. A freely available public database, intended as a resource for researchers studying the immune response to SARS-CoV-2, is where the repertoires were released. Deeply sampled blood TCRbeta repertoires from subjects exposed to, actively infected with, or recovered from COVID-19 were included in the dataset. A de-identified subject ID, COVID-19 status, age in years and sex were almost always included in the sample metadata. Where available, HLA class I and class II types were obtained from metadata supplied by the sample provider rather than from assay-based typing. The prospective study material was composed of cDNA or gDNA derived from T cells, B-cell-depleted T cells, or PBMCs. Samples were obtained from the ongoing ImmuneRACE study (first 160 participants) and from about 1,300 subjects provided by 6 global collaborators. Broad study findings and their caveats: How much clinical and demographic metadata was included differed by source and by participant, and the metadata was provided uncurated.

The immunoSEQ Assay, a bias-controlled multiplex PCR, was used to amplify TCRbeta CDR3 regions from genomic DNA. The paper's processing steps were these. The number of nucleated cells in each sample was estimated by amplification of reference gene primers within the assay. Sequence reads were collapsed and filtered to measure the absolute abundance of every unique TCRbeta CDR3 rearrangement. For each sample, productive Simpson clonality was calculated as the square root of Simpson's diversity index over productive rearrangements. TCRdb carries this immuneACCESS record with in-frame sequences only. Its versions omit some clonotypes, under half of them owing to an unresolved V gene in the studies checked, with the rest unexplained. V and J calls and clone size are given by that table; D and trimming were obtained from the DNA. In all, the sample holds about 400,000 clones, and about 90% of those were seen once. The ten most abundant clones make up roughly 2% of the sample.

Enrolling through a virtual design, the prospective study's participants ranged in age from about 18 to 89 years and lived across roughly 23 United States geographic areas. To assign participants to cohorts, the prospective study relied on clinical history that participants themselves reported in a screening survey and a study questionnaire. In the prospective study, whole blood, serum and a nasopharyngeal or oropharyngeal swab were collected from each participant by mobile phlebotomists. Prospective study participants could optionally give additional blood draws and questionnaires over a roughly 2-month period. Prospective study blood samples were shipped either frozen or at room temperature before DNA extraction.

The receptor chain draws on TRBV19 and TRBJ1-2, with the D gene not clear enough to name. The TCR sequence derives from a man in his forties or fifties in a cohort exposed to, infected with or recovered from COVID-19 (not recorded which). The sample taken for sequencing was PBMCs or T cells enriched from blood (not recorded which). CDR3 region: CASSSQQRRPHYGYTF. The bases are TGTGCCAGTAGTAGCCAACAGAGAAGACCGCACTATGGCTACACCTTC.